The 5 T cell receptor beta chains below come from one sample, sequenced in a study of CD8 T cells in ankylosing spondylitis. Study-level findings and limits: A motif in TCR beta, a set of under ten highly homologous variants, appeared characteristic of ankylosing spondylitis blood.

MiXCR, applied by TCRdb to the 5' RACE reads, yields one record per CDR3 protein. Of about 540,000 distinct CDR3 sequences in the sample, 12% were seen once. No cognate antigen is known for these TCRs. Sequencing was carried out using blood, either unsorted or a sorted T cell fraction (not recorded which). The receptors shown here come from a male donor with ankylosing spondylitis.

This clonotype was seen a few times. The rearrangement joins TRBV27 to TRBJ2-4, with 7 positions matching TRBD1. Trimming cost V 5 bases and J 5 bases; bases outside gene matches: 15. The CDR3 totals 17 residues. Germline lookup yields CDR1 MNHEY and CDR2 SMNVEV (reference sequence). The CDR3 region is CASSPWTGGVGQNIQYF. The CDR3 DNA is TGTGCCAGCAGTCCATGGACAGGAGGAGTGGGGCAAAACATTCAGTACTTC.

The V and J genes are TRBV6-6 and TRBJ2-1; D is possibly TRBD2 (6 bases). Germline CDR1 MNHNY, CDR2 SVGAGI (reference sequence). The CDR3 is 13 amino acids. V gave up 2 bases and J gave up 10 bases, with 12 bases separating them. CDR3 region: CASSYAGIGEQFF. The CDR3 DNA reads as TGTGCCAGCAGTTACGCGGGGATAGGGGAGCAGTTCTTC.

The table lists this clonotype with a few counts. This chain connects TRBV29-1 to TRBJ1-1, with D possibly being TRBD1 (5 bases). CDR3 length: 13 amino acids. Germline loops: CDR1 SQVTM, CDR2 ANQGSEA. Deletions cut 5 bases from V and 0 bases from J, with 10 bases between. Here the CDR3 reads CSVQGLMNTEAFF. The CDR3, as DNA: TGCAGCGTTCAGGGACTGATGAACACTGAAGCTTTCTTT.

This clonotype has more than one count but fewer than ten. The rearrangement joins TRBV10-3 to TRBJ2-6; D gene ambiguous. The CDR3 has 14 amino acids. Germline CDR1 ENHRY, CDR2 SYGVKD. V was clipped by 6 bases and J by 0 bases, with 6 bases between them. CDR3 sequence (DNA): TGTGCCATCAGGTCAAGCTCTGGGGCCAACGTCCTGACTTTC. Protein: CAIRSSSGANVLTF.

CDR3 DNA: TGCAGTGCTTTGACTGGGGACATTCAGTACTTC. Translation gives CSALTGDIQYF. The chain combines TRBV20-1 with TRBJ2-4; D remains unclear. The germline V gene has CDR1 DFQATT and CDR2 SNEGSKA (reference sequence). The CDR3 runs 11 residues. The ends were cut back, 5 bases at V and 8 bases at J, with 10 bases in the middle.